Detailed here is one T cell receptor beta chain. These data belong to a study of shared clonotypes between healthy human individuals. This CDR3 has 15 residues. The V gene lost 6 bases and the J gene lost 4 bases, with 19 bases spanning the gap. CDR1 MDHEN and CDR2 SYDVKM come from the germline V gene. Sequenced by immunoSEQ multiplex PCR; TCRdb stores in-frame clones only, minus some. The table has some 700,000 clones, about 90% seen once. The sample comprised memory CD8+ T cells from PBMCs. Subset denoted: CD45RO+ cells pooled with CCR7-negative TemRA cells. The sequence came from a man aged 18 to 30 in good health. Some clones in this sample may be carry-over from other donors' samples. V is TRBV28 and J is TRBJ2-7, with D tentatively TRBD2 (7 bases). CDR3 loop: CASRPLGGATYEQYF. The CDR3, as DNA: TGTGCCAGCAGACCATTAGGGGGGGCAACTTACGAGCAGTACTTC.